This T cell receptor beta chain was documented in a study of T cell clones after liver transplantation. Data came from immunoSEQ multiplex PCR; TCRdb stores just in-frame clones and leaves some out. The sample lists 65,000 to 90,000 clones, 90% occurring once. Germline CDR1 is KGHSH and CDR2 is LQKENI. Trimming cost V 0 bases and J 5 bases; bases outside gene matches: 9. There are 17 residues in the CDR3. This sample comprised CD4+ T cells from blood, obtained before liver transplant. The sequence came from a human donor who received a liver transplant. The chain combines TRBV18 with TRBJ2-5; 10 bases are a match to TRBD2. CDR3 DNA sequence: TGTGCCAGCTCACCACCGTTTAAGCGGGAGGGCCGGGAGACCCAGTACTTC. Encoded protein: CASSPPFKREGRETQYF.